This T cell receptor (beta chain) originates from a study of tumor-infiltrating lymphocytes in oesophageal squamous cell carcinoma. The table lists this clonotype with many counts. Losses at the gene ends were 5 bases for V and 5 bases for J; bases not matched to a gene: 8. This CDR3 region has 15 residues. TCRdb reprocessed the PCR reads via MiXCR and lists one record per CDR3 protein. The sample has more than 15,000 distinct CDR3 sequences; 35% to 45% are singletons. The J gene is TRBJ2-4, the V gene TRBV12-3 or TRBV12-4; the match to TRBD1 covers 8 bases. The receptor comes from a female donor with esophageal squamous cell carcinoma. The source material was normal esophageal tissue next to the tumor. CDR3 bases: TGTGCCAGCAGTACAGGACAGGGCGTCCAAAACATTCAGTACTTC. Its translation: CASSTGQGVQNIQYF.